Only a few counts were recorded for the clone carrying this T cell receptor beta chain. Its matching antigen is unknown. The CDR3 sequence is 16 residues long. Trimming took 3 bases from V and 5 from J; bases not matched to a gene: 10. Per the germline V gene, CDR1 is ENHRY and CDR2 is SYGVKD. These archived tumors were resected from patients never given neoadjuvant therapy beforehand. The data derive from a study of CXCR4 blockade with PD-1 therapy in pancreatic cancer. Study observations and caveats: More frequent amino acid clones had more nucleotide rearrangements, suggesting convergent selection. Sequencing covered TCRbeta chains only, not alpha chains. Tumors were clonally expanded, mean around 0.14 versus 0.05 in healthy blood.

Using immunoSEQ multiplex PCR, the repertoire was profiled, and TCRdb retains in-frame clones only, with some absent. The sample lists approximately 2,400 clones; about 40% were seen once. Source material: tumor tissue. This sequence was found in a human donor with pancreatic ductal adenocarcinoma. The chain couples TRBV10-3 to TRBJ2-3; 8 bases match TRBD2. This CDR3 is CAISDPNTSGRDTQYF. In DNA form, the CDR3 reads TGTGCCATCAGTGACCCGAACACTAGCGGCAGAGATACGCAGTATTTT.